The 15 T cell receptor beta chains listed next were all sequenced from one sample in a study of blood T cell repertoires in COVID-19. Only in-frame clones appear in the TCRdb table, and some are missing; sequencing was by immunoSEQ multiplex PCR. The sample comprises 150,000 to 200,000 clones, roughly nine tenths of which are singletons, and roughly 6.7% rests with the top ten. Sequenced material: peripheral blood. These receptors were taken from a middle-aged man with acute or convalescent COVID-19.

This chain joins TRBV21-1 and TRBJ2-1; the table gives TRBD2 as D, unverified against the DNA. TRBV21-1 is marked as a pseudogene. This CDR3 region has 15 residues. The DNA for the CDR3 is TGTGCCAGCAGCAAAGCACCGGGGGTAGGGAATGAGCAGTTCTTC. It yields the protein CASSKAPGVGNEQFF.

The rearrangement joins TRBV7-6 to TRBJ2-3, with 12 bases fitting TRBD2. From germline, CDR1 is SGHVS and CDR2 FNYEAQ. CDR3 length: 18 residues. V shed 1 base, J shed 0 bases, and the junction held 5 bases outside the gene matches. This CDR3 is CASSLGLAGVLSTDTQYF. In nucleotides, the CDR3 is TGTGCCAGCAGCTTAGGACTAGCGGGGGTACTTAGCACAGATACGCAGTATTTT.

This chain joins TRBV7-2 and TRBJ1-6; 9 bases agree with TRBD1. V trimming: 1 base; J trimming: 4 bases; junction bases outside the gene matches: 2. Germline V gene data show CDR1 as SGHTA and CDR2 as FQGNSA. CDR3 length: 16 amino acids. DNA for the CDR3: TGTGCCAGCAGCTTAGGCGGGACAGGGTATAATTCACCCCTCCACTTT. This sequence encodes CASSLGGTGYNSPLHF. Full variable domain (missing parts from reference TRBV7-2 and TRBJ1-6): GAGVSQSPSNKVTEKGKDVELRCDPISGHTALYWYRQSLGQGLEFLIYFQGNSAPDKSGLPSDRFSAERTGGSVSTLTIQRTQQEDSAVYLCASSLGGTGYNSPLHFGNGTRLTVT.

This chain uses TRBV24-1 with TRBJ2-3; unclear D gene. Germline loops: CDR1 KGHDR, CDR2 SFDVKD. This CDR3 region has 14 residues. The germline V and J ends were trimmed by 2 bases and 8 bases, with 13 bases remaining between them. Written as DNA, the CDR3 is TGTGCCACCAGTGATTACTCGGGTATTGGTACGCAGTATTTT. This codes for CATSDYSGIGTQYF.

This chain connects TRBV5-1 to TRBJ2-1; D may be TRBD1 (6 bases). Germline V CDR1 and CDR2: SGHRS, YFSETQ. With 3 bases removed from V and 0 bases from J, the gap between germline ends came to 10 bases. The CDR3 runs 15 residues. CDR3 sequence: CASSSGQSSYNEQFF. The DNA of the CDR3 is TGCGCCAGCAGCTCGGGACAAAGCTCCTACAATGAGCAGTTCTTC.

The genes are TRBV27 and TRBJ1-2; unclear D gene. The CDR3 length is 12 residues. CDR1 is MNHEY and CDR2 is SMNVEV in the germline V gene (reference sequence). V lost 8 bases and J lost 2, with 9 bases in between. This CDR3 is CASLAQNYGYTF. CDR3 sequence (DNA): TGTGCCAGCCTAGCGCAGAACTATGGCTACACCTTC.

This clone was counted a few times. V is TRBV6-5 and J is TRBJ1-2, with D hard to call. With 0 bases removed from V and 4 bases from J, the gap between germline ends came to 6 bases. There are 13 residues in the CDR3. Germline CDR1 is MNHEY and CDR2 is SVGAGI. Here the CDR3 reads CASSYSLLYGYTF. CDR3 sequence (DNA): TGTGCCAGCAGTTACTCATTACTCTATGGCTACACCTTC.

The chain combines TRBV6-5 with TRBJ1-4; maybe TRBD1 (5 bases). The CDR3 extends over 14 amino acids. Deletions cut 0 bases from V and 4 bases from J, with 6 bases between. The germline CDR1 and CDR2 sequences are MNHEY and SVGAGI. Written as DNA, the CDR3 is TGTGCCAGCAGTTACTCGACAGTTAATGAAAAACTGTTTTTT. Its protein is CASSYSTVNEKLFF.

The chain combines TRBV7-2 with TRBJ2-3, with 7 bases lining up with TRBD1. Germline values: CDR1 SGHTA, CDR2 FQGNSA. Unmatched junction bases numbered 12, after V lost 5 bases and J lost 4 bases. The CDR3 spans 16 residues. In nucleotides, the CDR3 is TGTGCCAGCAGCCCACGACAGGGATCTGGTGCAGATACGCAGTATTTT. Protein product: CASSPRQGSGADTQYF.

The chain is built from TRBV29-1 and TRBJ2-5; D is perhaps TRBD2 (5 bases). The V gene's germline CDR1 is SQVTM and CDR2 ANQGSEA. V lost 8 bases to trimming and J lost 6 bases, with 13 bases between them. CDR3 length equals 11 residues. The CDR3 protein is CSQHVGKTQYF. The CDR3 DNA is TGCAGCCAACACGTCGGGAAGACCCAGTACTTC.

Turning to this clone: Other DNA sequences in the same sample also yield this CDR3. V gene TRBV7-6 combines with J gene TRBJ2-3, with a possible D match to TRBD2 (5 bases). V was pared by 0 bases and J by 0 bases, with 7 bases between. Looked up from germline, CDR1 is SGHVS and CDR2 is FNYEAQ. The CDR3 loop spans 15 amino acids. Here the CDR3 DNA reads TGTGCCAGCAGCTTAGCGGGAGCTAGCACAGATACGCAGTATTTT. Protein: CASSLAGASTDTQYF.

The V gene is TRBV7-2, the J gene TRBJ1-3; D unresolved. The CDR3 totals 14 residues. Germline assignment: CDR1 SGHTA and CDR2 FQGNSA. Trimming stripped 1 base from V and 3 bases from J, with 7 bases between. CDR3 region: CASSLVASGNTIYF. In DNA, the CDR3 is TGTGCCAGCAGCTTAGTAGCGAGTGGAAACACCATATATTTT.

This clone was seen a single time. This chain uses TRBV2 with TRBJ1-4, with a tentative D call TRBD1 (6 bases). Germline V gene data show CDR1 as SNHLY and CDR2 as FYNNEI. CDR3 length: 14 residues. The ends were cut back, 7 bases at V and 4 bases at J, with 13 bases in the middle. This CDR3 is CASTRGGGNEKLFF. CDR3 DNA sequence: TGTGCCAGCACCAGAGGGGGTGGTAATGAAAAACTGTTTTTT.

The J gene is TRBJ2-7, the V gene TRBV7-2, with 11 bases aligning to TRBD1. The CDR3 spans 16 residues. The trim removed 0 bases at V and 6 bases at J, leaving 7 bases unmatched. Germline V CDR1 and CDR2: SGHTA, FQGNSA. The CDR3 protein is CASSLALLGTGGEQYF. The CDR3 DNA is TGTGCCAGCAGCTTAGCGCTCTTAGGGACAGGGGGCGAGCAGTACTTC.

The V call is TRBV9, the J call TRBJ2-3, with 12 bases identical to TRBD2. Germline V gives CDR1 SGDLS, CDR2 YYNGEE. The CDR3 totals 15 residues. Germline trimming cut 3 bases from V and 4 bases from J; bases unmatched to any gene: 3. The CDR3 DNA sequence: TGTGCCAGCAGCGCACCTAGCGGGGGGGCAGATACGCAGTATTTT. Encoded protein: CASSAPSGGADTQYF.